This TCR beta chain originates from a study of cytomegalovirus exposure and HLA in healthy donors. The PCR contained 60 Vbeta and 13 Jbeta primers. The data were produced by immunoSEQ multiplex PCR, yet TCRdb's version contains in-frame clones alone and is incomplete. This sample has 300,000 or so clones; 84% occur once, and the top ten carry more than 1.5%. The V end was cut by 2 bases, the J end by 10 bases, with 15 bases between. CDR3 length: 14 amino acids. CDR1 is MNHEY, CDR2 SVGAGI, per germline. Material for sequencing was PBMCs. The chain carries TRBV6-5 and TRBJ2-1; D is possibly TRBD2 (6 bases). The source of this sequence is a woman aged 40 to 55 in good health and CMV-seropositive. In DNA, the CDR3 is TGTGCCAGCAGTTACCAACTAGCATATTACGAGCAGTTCTTC. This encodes CASSYQLAYYEQFF.